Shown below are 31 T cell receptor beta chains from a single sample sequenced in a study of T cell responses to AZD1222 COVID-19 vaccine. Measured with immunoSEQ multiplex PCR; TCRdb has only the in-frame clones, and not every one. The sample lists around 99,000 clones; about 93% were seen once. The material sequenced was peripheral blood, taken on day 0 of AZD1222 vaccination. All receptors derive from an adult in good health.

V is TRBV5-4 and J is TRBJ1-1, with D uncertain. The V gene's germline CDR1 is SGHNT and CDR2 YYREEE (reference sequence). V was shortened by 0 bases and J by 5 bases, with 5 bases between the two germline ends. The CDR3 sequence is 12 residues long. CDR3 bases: TGTGCCAGCAGCTTGGCACAGACTGAAGCTTTCTTT. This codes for CASSLAQTEAFF.

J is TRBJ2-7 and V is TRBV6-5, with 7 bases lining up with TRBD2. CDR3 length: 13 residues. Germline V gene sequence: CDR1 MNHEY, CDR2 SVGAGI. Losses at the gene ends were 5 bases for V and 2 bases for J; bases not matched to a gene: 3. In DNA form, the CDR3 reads TGTGCCAGCAGTACAGCGGGAACCTACGAGCAGTACTTC. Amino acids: CASSTAGTYEQYF.

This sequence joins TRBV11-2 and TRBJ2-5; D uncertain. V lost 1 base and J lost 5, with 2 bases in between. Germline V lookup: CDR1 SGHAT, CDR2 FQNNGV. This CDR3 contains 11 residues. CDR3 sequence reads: CASSLGETQYF. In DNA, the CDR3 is TGTGCCAGCAGCTTAGGGGAGACCCAGTACTTC.

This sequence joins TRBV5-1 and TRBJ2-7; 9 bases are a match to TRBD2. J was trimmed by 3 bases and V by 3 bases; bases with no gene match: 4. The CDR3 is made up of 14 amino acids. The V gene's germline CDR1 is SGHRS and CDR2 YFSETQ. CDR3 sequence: CASSSSGAFYEQYF. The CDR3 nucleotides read TGCGCCAGCAGCTCTAGCGGGGCGTTCTACGAGCAGTACTTC.

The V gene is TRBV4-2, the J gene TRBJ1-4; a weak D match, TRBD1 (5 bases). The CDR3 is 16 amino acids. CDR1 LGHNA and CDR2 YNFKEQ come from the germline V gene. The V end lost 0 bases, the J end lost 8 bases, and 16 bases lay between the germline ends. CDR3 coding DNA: TGTGCCAGCAGCCAAGAAGGTAGTGGGGGGAAAGAAAAACTGTTTTTT. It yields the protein CASSQEGSGGKEKLFF.

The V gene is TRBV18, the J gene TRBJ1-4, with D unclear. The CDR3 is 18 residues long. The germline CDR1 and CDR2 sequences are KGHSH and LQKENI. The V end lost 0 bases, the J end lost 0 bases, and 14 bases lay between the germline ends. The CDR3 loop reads CASSPPTPVGSTNEKLFF. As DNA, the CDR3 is TGTGCCAGCTCACCACCAACTCCTGTCGGGTCAACTAATGAAAAACTGTTTTTT.

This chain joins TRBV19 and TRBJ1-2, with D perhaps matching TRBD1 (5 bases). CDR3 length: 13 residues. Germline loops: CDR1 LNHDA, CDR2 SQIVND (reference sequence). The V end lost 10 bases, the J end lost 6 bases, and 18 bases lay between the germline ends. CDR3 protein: CATSDGGADGYTF. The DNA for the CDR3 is TGTGCCACATCGGACGGCGGGGCAGATGGCTACACCTTC.

CDR3 in DNA: TGTGCCAGCAGTTTATTGAGCGGCTACACCTTC. It translates to CASSLLSGYTF. The chain links TRBV12-3 or TRBV12-4 to TRBJ1-2; unclear D gene. V was cut by 2 bases and J by 8 bases, with 6 bases left in between. This CDR3 contains 11 residues.

DNA of the CDR3: TGTGCCAGCAGCGTCCGACCAGGGACCTACAATGAGCAGTTCTTC. It is translated as CASSVRPGTYNEQFF. The genes are TRBV9 and TRBJ2-1, with D possibly being TRBD1 (5 bases). There are 15 residues in the CDR3. Per germline, CDR1 SGDLS and CDR2 YYNGEE. V gave up 2 bases and J gave up 2 bases, with 11 bases separating them.

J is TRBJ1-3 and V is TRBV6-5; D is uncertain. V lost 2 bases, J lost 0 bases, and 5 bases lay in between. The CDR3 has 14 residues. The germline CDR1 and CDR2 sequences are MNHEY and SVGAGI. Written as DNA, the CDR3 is TGTGCCAGCAGTTACGCCAGCTCTGGAAACACCATATATTTT. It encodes CASSYASSGNTIYF.

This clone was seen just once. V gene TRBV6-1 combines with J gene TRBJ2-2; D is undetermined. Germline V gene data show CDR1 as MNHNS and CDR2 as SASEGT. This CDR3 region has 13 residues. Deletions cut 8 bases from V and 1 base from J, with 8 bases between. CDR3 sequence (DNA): TGTGCCAGCTTATGGCGGAACACCGGGGAGCTGTTTTTT. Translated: CASLWRNTGELFF.

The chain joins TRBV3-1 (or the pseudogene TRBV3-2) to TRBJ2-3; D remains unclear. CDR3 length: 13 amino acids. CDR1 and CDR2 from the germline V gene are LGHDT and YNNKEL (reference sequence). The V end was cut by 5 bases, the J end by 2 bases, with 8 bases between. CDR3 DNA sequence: TGTGCCAGCAGCTGGTCCAACACAGATACGCAGTATTTT. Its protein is CASSWSNTDTQYF.

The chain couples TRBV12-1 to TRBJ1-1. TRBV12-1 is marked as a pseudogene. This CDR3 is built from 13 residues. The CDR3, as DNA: TGTGCCAGCAGCTTTCGGGGGGGCTCTGAAGCTTTCTTT. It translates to CASSFRGGSEAFF.

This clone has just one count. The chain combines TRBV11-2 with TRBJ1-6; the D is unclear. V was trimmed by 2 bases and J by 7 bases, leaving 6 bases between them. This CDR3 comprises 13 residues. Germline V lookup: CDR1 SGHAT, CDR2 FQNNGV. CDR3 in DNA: TGTGCCAGCAGCTTATACAGCAATTCACCCCTCCACTTT. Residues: CASSLYSNSPLHF.

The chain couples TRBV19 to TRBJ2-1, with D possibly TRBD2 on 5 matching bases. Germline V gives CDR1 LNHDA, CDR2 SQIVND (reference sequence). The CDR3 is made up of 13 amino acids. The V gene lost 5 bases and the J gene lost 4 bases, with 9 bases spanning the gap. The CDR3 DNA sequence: TGTGCCAGTAGTGCCGGGGTATACAATGAGCAGTTCTTC. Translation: CASSAGVYNEQFF.

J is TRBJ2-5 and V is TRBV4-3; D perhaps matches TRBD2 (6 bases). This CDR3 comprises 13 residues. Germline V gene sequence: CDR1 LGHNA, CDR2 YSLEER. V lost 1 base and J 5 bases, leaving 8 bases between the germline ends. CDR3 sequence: CASSQGRGETQYF. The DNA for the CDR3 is TGCGCCAGCAGCCAAGGTCGGGGGGAGACCCAGTACTTC.

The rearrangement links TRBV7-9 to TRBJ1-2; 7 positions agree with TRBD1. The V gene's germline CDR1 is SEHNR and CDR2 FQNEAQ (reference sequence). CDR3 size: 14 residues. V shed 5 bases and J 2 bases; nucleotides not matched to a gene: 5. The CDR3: CASSAEGQNYGYTF. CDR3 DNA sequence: TGTGCCAGCAGCGCCGAGGGACAGAACTATGGCTACACCTTC.

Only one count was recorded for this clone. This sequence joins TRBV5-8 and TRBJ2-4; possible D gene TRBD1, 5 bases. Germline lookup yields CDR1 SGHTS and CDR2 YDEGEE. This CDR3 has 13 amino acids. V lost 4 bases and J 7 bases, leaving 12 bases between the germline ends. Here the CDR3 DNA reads TGTGCCAGCAGCCTCTTGCGACAGAACATTCAGTACTTC. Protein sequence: CASSLLRQNIQYF.

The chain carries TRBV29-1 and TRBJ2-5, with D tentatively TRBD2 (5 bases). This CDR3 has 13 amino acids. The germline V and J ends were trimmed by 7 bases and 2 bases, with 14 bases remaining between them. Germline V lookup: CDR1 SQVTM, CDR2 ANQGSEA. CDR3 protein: CSALRTLQETQYF. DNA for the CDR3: TGCAGCGCCTTGAGGACTCTACAAGAGACCCAGTACTTC. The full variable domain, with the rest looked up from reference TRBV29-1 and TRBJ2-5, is SAVISQKPSRDICQRGTSLTIQCQVDSQVTMMFWYRQQPGQSLTLIATANQGSEATYESGFVIDKFPISRPNLTFSTLTVSNMSPEDSSIYLCSALRTLQETQYFGPGTRLLVL.

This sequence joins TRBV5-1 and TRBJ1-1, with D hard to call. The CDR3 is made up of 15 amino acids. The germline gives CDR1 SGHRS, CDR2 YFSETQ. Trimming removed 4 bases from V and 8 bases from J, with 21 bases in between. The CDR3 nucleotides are TGCGCCAGCAGCCAGAGTTTTGGGTTCTTGTCCGAAGCTTTCTTT. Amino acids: CASSQSFGFLSEAFF.

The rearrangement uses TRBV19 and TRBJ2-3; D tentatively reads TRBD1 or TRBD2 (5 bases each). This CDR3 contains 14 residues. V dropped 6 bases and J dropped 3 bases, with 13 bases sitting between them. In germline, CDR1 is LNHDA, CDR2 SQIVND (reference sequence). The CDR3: CASSPSGRTDTQYF. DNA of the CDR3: TGTGCCAGTAGCCCATCGGGACGGACAGATACGCAGTATTTT.

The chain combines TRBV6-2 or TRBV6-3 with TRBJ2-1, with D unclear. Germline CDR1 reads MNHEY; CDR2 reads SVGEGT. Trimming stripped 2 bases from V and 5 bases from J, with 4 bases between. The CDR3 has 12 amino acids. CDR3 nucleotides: TGTGCCAGCAGTTACAGAGACAATGAGCAGTTCTTC. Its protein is CASSYRDNEQFF.

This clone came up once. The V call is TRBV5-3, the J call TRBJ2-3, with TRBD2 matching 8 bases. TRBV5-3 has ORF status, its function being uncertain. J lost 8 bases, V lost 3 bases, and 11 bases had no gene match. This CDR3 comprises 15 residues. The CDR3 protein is CARSSNARGAVTQYF. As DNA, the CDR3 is TGTGCCAGAAGCTCCAATGCGCGGGGGGCGGTTACGCAGTATTTT.

The CDR3 sequence: CAISETHLPRGQDFGTDTQYF. DNA of the CDR3: TGTGCCATCAGTGAGACGCACCTTCCACGAGGCCAGGACTTTGGCACAGATACGCAGTATTTT. This chain joins TRBV10-3 and TRBJ2-3; the D gene is possibly TRBD2 (5 bases). This CDR3 has 21 amino acids. The germline gives CDR1 ENHRY, CDR2 SYGVKD. Trimming removed 2 bases from V and 1 base from J, with 28 bases in between.

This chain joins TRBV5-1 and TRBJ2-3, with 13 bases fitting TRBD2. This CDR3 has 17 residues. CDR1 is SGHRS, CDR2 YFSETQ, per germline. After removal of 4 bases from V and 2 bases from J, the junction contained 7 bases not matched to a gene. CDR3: CASSPTSGGAPTDTQYF. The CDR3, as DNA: TGCGCCAGCAGCCCAACTAGCGGGGGGGCCCCCACAGATACGCAGTATTTT. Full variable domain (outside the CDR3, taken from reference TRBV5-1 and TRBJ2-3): KAGVTQTPRYLIKTRGQQVTLSCSPISGHRSVSWYQQTPGQGLQFLFEYFSETQRNKGNFPGRFSGRQFSNSRSEMNVSTLELGDSALYLCASSPTSGGAPTDTQYFGPGTRLTVL.

CDR3 sequence: CASSSPAGGTQYF. The CDR3 coding sequence is TGTGCCAGTAGTTCCCCGGCAGGGGGTACGCAGTATTTT. V usage is TRBV19 and J usage is TRBJ2-3; 7 nucleotides match TRBD1. This CDR3 contains 13 residues. After removal of 5 bases from V and 8 bases from J, the junction contained 7 bases not matched to a gene. Germline V gene data show CDR1 as LNHDA and CDR2 as SQIVND (reference sequence).

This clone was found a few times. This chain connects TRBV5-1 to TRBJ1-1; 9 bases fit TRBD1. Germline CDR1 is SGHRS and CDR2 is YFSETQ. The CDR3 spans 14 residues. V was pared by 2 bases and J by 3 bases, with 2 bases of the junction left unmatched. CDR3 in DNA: TGCGCCAGCAGCTTCGGGACAGGGTACACTGAAGCTTTCTTT. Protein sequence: CASSFGTGYTEAFF.

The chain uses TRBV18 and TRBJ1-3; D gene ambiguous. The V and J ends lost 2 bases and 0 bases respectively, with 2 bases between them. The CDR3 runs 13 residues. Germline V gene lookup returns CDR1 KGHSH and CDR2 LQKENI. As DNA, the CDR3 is TGTGCCAGCTCACCAGACTCTGGAAACACCATATATTTT. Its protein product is CASSPDSGNTIYF.

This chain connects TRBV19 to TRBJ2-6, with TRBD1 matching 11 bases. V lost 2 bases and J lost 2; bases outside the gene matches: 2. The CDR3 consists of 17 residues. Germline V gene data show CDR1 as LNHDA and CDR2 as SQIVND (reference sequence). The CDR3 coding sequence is TGTGCCAGTAGTATACGGGACAGGGGGACTGGGGCCAACGTCCTGACTTTC. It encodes CASSIRDRGTGANVLTF.

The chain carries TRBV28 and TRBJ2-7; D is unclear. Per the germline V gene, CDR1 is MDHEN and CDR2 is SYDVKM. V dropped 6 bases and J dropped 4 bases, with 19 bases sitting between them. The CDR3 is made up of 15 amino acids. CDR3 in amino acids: CASRPPIGVEYEQYF. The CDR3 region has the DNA TGTGCCAGCAGGCCCCCAATCGGCGTGGAGTACGAGCAGTACTTC.

The CDR3 bases are TGTGCCAGCAGGAGCTTCCTAGCGGGGGGCACAGATACGCAGTATTTT. This sequence encodes CASRSFLAGGTDTQYF. The J gene is TRBJ2-3, the V gene TRBV21-1; TRBD2, the table's D call, lacks a check against the DNA. TRBV21-1 has pseudogene status. The CDR3 is 16 residues long.